This TCR beta chain was sequenced during a study of blood T cell repertoires in COVID-19. As for the study in general: Acute-phase and convalescent COVID-19 samples originated in the United States, Italy and Spain. In each case, the material was cDNA or gDNA derived from T cells, B-cell-depleted T cells, or PBMCs.

Under the authors' procedure: Reference gene primer amplification gave estimated nucleated cell counts. Clones were sequenced by immunoSEQ multiplex PCR, and TCRdb holds only the in-frame ones, with some missing. The V and J calls and clone size are taken from that table; D and trimming were inferred from the DNA. The sample contains over 300,000 clones, about 82% of which appear only once. Trimming at V came to 3 bases and at J to 7 bases, leaving 10 bases not matched to a gene. CDR3 length: 15 residues. The germline gives CDR1 KGHSH, CDR2 LQKENI. Sequencing was performed on peripheral blood. The chain uses TRBV18 and TRBJ1-2, with TRBD1 identical over 8 bases. This sequence originates from a human donor in a cohort sampled during active COVID-19. CDR3 bases: TGTGCCAGCTCACCTACTTCGGACAGGGTTCGTGGCTACACCTTC. Its protein product is CASSPTSDRVRGYTF. Looking up the rest from reference TRBV18 and TRBJ1-2 gives the full variable domain: NAGVMQNPRHLVRRRGQEARLRCSPMKGHSHVYWYRQLPEEGLKFMVYLQKENIIDESGMPKERFSAEFPKEGPSILRIQQVVRGDSAAYFCASSPTSDRVRGYTFGSGTRLTVV.